The clone carrying this TCR beta chain was seen at least ten times. With a J-beta primer mix and a sample-barcoded 5' primer, a second PCR ran about 6 to 11 cycles. Via MiXCR, TCRdb re-called the 5' RACE reads, giving one row per CDR3 protein. This sample yields about 1.7 million distinct CDR3 sequences, of which over 25% are seen a single time; over 7% belongs to the top ten. The data are from a study of blood T cells in healthy people across ages. J was trimmed by 6 bases and V by 0 bases; bases with no gene match: 11. There are 16 residues in the CDR3. From germline, CDR1 is SQVTM and CDR2 ANQGSEA.

This sequence originates from a woman in her twenties or thirties in good health. Sequenced input: blood. This chain links TRBV29-1 with TRBJ2-1; 7 positions match TRBD1. Written as DNA, the CDR3 is TGCAGCGTTGAAGATACCTCAGGGGGATTAAGCAATGAGCAGTTCTTC. Residues: CSVEDTSGGLSNEQFF.